A single sample gave rise to the 25 T cell receptor beta chains below, sequenced in a study of vaccination and CD4 T cells after COVID-19. This sample's treatment: roughly ten-day PBMC culture with coronavirus spike peptide pools or control peptides (ViraFEST assay). The Oncomine TCR Beta short-read assay was applied to DNA of cultured CD4+ T cells. MiXCR was run by TCRdb on the PCR reads, yielding one entry per CDR3 protein. The data show 11,000 or so distinct CDR3 sequences, 43% seen once. These receptors lack a known antigen. Sequenced: CD4+ T cells from blood, cultured in vitro. These receptors all come from a human donor who had recovered from COVID-19.

This clonotype appeared a few times. The CDR3 region has the DNA TGCAGTGCTAGAGATCCGAGACCCGAAGGCGGGGAGCTGTTTTTT. Its protein product is CSARDPRPEGGELFF. V is TRBV20-1 and J is TRBJ2-2; D gene ambiguous. This CDR3 has 15 residues. The V gene lost 0 bases and the J gene lost 7 bases, with 15 bases spanning the gap. Germline assignment: CDR1 DFQATT and CDR2 SNEGSKA (reference sequence).

In this sample, this clonotype turned up a few times. The chain couples TRBV6-1 to TRBJ1-5, with D possibly being TRBD1 (5 bases). The CDR3 has 16 residues. The germline V gene has CDR1 MNHNS and CDR2 SASEGT. V lost 7 bases, J lost 6 bases, and 22 bases lay in between. CDR3 sequence: CASNTTRAGQVQPQHF. The CDR3 coding sequence is TGTGCCAGCAATACTACCCGGGCGGGGCAAGTTCAGCCCCAGCATTTT.

This clonotype turned up a few times. The chain joins TRBV20-1 to TRBJ1-2, with D uncertain. The V end was cut by 7 bases, the J end by 6 bases, with 15 bases between. Germline CDR1 reads DFQATT; CDR2 reads SNEGSKA (reference sequence). This CDR3 spans 12 amino acids. For the CDR3, the DNA is TGCAGTGTCATGGATCGACCCCATGGCTACACCTTC. Translating it yields CSVMDRPHGYTF.

The CDR3 sequence: CASRGTGGTDTQYF. CDR3 nucleotides: TGTGCCAGCAGAGGGACAGGGGGGACAGATACGCAGTATTTT. This chain links TRBV6-1 with TRBJ2-3; 11 bases are shared with TRBD1. The CDR3 consists of 14 residues. In germline, CDR1 is MNHNS, CDR2 SASEGT. Unmatched junction bases numbered 2, after V lost 6 bases and J lost 3 bases.

This clonotype is large. The chain uses TRBV6-1 and TRBJ1-2, with 10 bases that match TRBD1. From germline, CDR1 is MNHNS and CDR2 SASEGT. The trim removed 5 bases at V and 6 bases at J, leaving 12 bases unmatched. CDR3 size: 16 residues. The CDR3 DNA sequence: TGTGCCAGCAGTAAACGACAGGGGGCAGGAATTGATGGCTACACCTTC. Amino acid sequence: CASSKRQGAGIDGYTF.

This clonotype rates as medium-sized. The chain has TRBV6-1 and TRBJ1-6; 7 positions match TRBD1. After removal of 7 bases from V and 11 bases from J, the junction contained 5 bases not matched to a gene. CDR1 and CDR2 (germline): MNHNS, SASEGT. CDR3 size: 12 residues. In nucleotides, the CDR3 is TGTGCCAGCAAAACAGGGGACGCACCCCTCCACTTT. This encodes CASKTGDAPLHF.

The V and J genes are TRBV7-6 and TRBJ2-7, with D perhaps TRBD1 or TRBD2 (5 bases each). Trimming pared 5 bases from V and 3 bases from J, leaving 26 bases between. The CDR3 has 18 residues. Per the germline V gene, CDR1 is SGHVS and CDR2 is FNYEAQ. In nucleotides, the CDR3 is TGTGCCAGCAGCCCCGAGGAAAGGATTCGCCGGGGCCTCTACGAGCAGTACTTC. Amino acids: CASSPEERIRRGLYEQYF. Based on the CDR3 plus reference TRBV7-6 and TRBJ2-7, the full variable domain is GAGVSQSPRYKVTKRGQDVALRCDPISGHVSLYWYRQALGQGPEFLTYFNYEAQQDKSGLPNDRFSAERPEGSISTLTIQRTEQRDSAMYRCASSPEERIRRGLYEQYFGPGTRLTVT.

This rearrangement joins TRBV7-9 to TRBJ2-2; TRBD2 is a possible D gene (5 bases). Germline V CDR1 and CDR2: SEHNR, FQNEAQ (reference sequence). The CDR3 covers 14 residues. With 5 bases removed from V and 4 bases from J, the gap between germline ends came to 11 bases. Here the CDR3 reads CASSPEAGTGELFF. Written as DNA, the CDR3 is TGTGCCAGCAGCCCGGAGGCCGGCACCGGGGAGCTGTTTTTT. Full variable domain (rest looked up from reference TRBV7-9 and TRBJ2-2): DTGVSQNPRHKITKRGQNVTFRCDPISEHNRLYWYRQTLGQGPEFLTYFQNEAQLEKSRLLSDRFSAERPKGSFSTLEIQRTEQGDSAMYLCASSPEAGTGELFFGEGSRLTVL.

The sample holds a few counts of this clonotype. V is TRBV5-4 and J is TRBJ1-2; 9 bases are shared with TRBD1. This CDR3 spans 14 amino acids. Germline lookup yields CDR1 SGHNT and CDR2 YYREEE (reference sequence). V trimming: 3 bases; J trimming: 8 bases; junction bases outside the gene matches: 8. This CDR3 is CASSSMGQGGGYTF. CDR3 in DNA: TGTGCCAGCAGCTCAATGGGACAGGGAGGCGGCTACACCTTC.

The chain uses TRBV19 and TRBJ2-1; D unresolved. This CDR3 has 14 amino acids. V was cut by 3 bases and J by 3 bases, with 9 bases left in between. The germline V gene has CDR1 LNHDA and CDR2 SQIVND (reference sequence). The CDR3 DNA is TGTGCCAGTAGTATGGACGGTCGCTACAATGAGCAGTTCTTC. This translates into CASSMDGRYNEQFF.

This clonotype was detected only a few times. The gene calls are TRBV19 and TRBJ2-3, with 8 bases aligning to TRBD1. Trimming removed 6 bases from V and 2 bases from J; junction bases left unmatched: 10. This CDR3 spans 16 amino acids. From germline, CDR1 is LNHDA and CDR2 SQIVND (reference sequence). This CDR3 reads CASSLTGGSITDTQYF. CDR3 DNA sequence: TGTGCCAGTAGCCTTACAGGGGGTTCAATCACAGATACGCAGTATTTT.

A few counts support this clonotype. The chain has TRBV19 and TRBJ2-5; 12 bases are a match to TRBD1. CDR3 length equals 16 residues. Germline CDR1 LNHDA, CDR2 SQIVND (reference sequence). Trimming at V came to 5 bases and at J to 5 bases, leaving 9 bases not matched to a gene. CDR3 protein: CASSSRGTGGMETQYF. Written as DNA, the CDR3 is TGTGCCAGTAGTTCCCGAGGGACAGGGGGCATGGAGACCCAGTACTTC.

V gene TRBV7-6 combines with J gene TRBJ2-3; a weak D match, TRBD2 (6 bases). Trimming took 5 bases from V and 4 from J, leaving 16 bases between them. The CDR3 is made up of 15 amino acids. The germline V gene has CDR1 SGHVS and CDR2 FNYEAQ. CDR3 amino acids: CASSLGIGSADTQYF. The CDR3 coding sequence is TGTGCCAGCAGCCTGGGAATCGGGAGCGCAGATACGCAGTATTTT.

This chain links TRBV6-1 with TRBJ1-2; D unclear. Germline V lookup: CDR1 MNHNS, CDR2 SASEGT. The CDR3 is made up of 10 amino acids. CDR3 loop: CLAGNYGYTF. CDR3 sequence (DNA): TGTCTTGCTGGTAACTATGGCTACACCTTC.

The chain is built from TRBV11-2 and TRBJ1-3; D is undetermined. V lost 1 base and J lost 4, with 8 bases in between. CDR3 length: 14 amino acids. Per the germline V gene, CDR1 is SGHAT and CDR2 is FQNNGV. CDR3 bases: TGTGCCAGCAGCTTAGGGACTAAAGGAAACACCATATATTTT. Translated: CASSLGTKGNTIYF.

This clonotype has just one count. V and J are TRBV20-1 and TRBJ2-5; D is ambiguous. The CDR3 totals 13 residues. The germline V and J ends were trimmed by 3 bases and 1 base, with 9 bases remaining between them. Germline loops: CDR1 DFQATT, CDR2 SNEGSKA (reference sequence). The CDR3 DNA follows: TGCAGTGCTAGTAAGAGTCTCCAAGAGACCCAGTACTTC. Translating it yields CSASKSLQETQYF.

J is TRBJ1-3 and V is TRBV7-9; possibly TRBD1 for D (5 bases). V shed 5 bases and J shed 0 bases, with 11 bases lying between them. Germline V gene data show CDR1 as SEHNR and CDR2 as FQNEAQ (reference sequence). The CDR3 covers 15 residues. The CDR3 DNA follows: TGTGCCAGCAGCCGGAGACAGCCCTCTGGAAACACCATATATTTT. Amino acids: CASSRRQPSGNTIYF.

This clonotype has a handful of counts. This sequence joins TRBV30 and TRBJ1-6; D is unresolved. V was trimmed by 0 bases and J by 7 bases, leaving 10 bases between them. The CDR3 spans 14 residues. CDR1 GTSNPN and CDR2 SVGIG come from the germline V gene (reference sequence). The CDR3 region is CAWSVVTANSPLHF. CDR3 DNA: TGTGCCTGGAGTGTAGTCACAGCGAATTCACCCCTCCACTTT.

This chain connects TRBV29-1 to TRBJ2-2; TRBD1 might be the D (6 bases). The CDR3 is 13 amino acids. The germline V gene has CDR1 SQVTM and CDR2 ANQGSEA. The V end was cut by 6 bases, the J end by 1 base, with 9 bases between. CDR3 DNA sequence: TGCAGCGTGTTGGACAGGAACACCGGGGAGCTGTTTTTT. Translation gives CSVLDRNTGELFF.

This chain uses TRBV10-3 with TRBJ1-1; D unclear. Deletions cut 4 bases from V and 4 bases from J, with 7 bases between. This CDR3 comprises 12 residues. Germline V gene data show CDR1 as ENHRY and CDR2 as SYGVKD. In DNA, the CDR3 is TGTGCCATCAGTGTGGGGTCCACTGAAGCTTTCTTT. It is translated as CAISVGSTEAFF.

The chain employs TRBV6-1 and TRBJ2-2, with 9 bases fitting TRBD1. Germline CDR1 reads MNHNS; CDR2 reads SASEGT. This CDR3 contains 14 residues. V lost 6 bases, J lost 6 bases, and 5 bases stayed unmatched. DNA of the CDR3: TGTGCCAGCAGGGACAGGGGAGTAGCCGGGGAGCTGTTTTTT. It specifies CASRDRGVAGELFF.

This clonotype occurred a few times. J is TRBJ2-2 and V is TRBV20-1, with unresolved D. Germline CDR1 is DFQATT and CDR2 is SNEGSKA (reference sequence). The CDR3 is made up of 14 amino acids. The V gene lost 6 bases and the J gene lost 5 bases, with 16 bases spanning the gap. CDR3 loop: CSAYSGPSTGELFF. CDR3 nucleotides: TGCAGTGCATACTCCGGGCCCAGTACCGGGGAGCTGTTTTTT.

V is TRBV7-2 and J is TRBJ1-3; TRBD1 is a possible D gene (5 bases). Trimming took 2 bases from V and 0 from J, leaving 11 bases between them. The CDR3 loop spans 16 amino acids. Germline values: CDR1 SGHTA, CDR2 FQGNSA. The CDR3 region is CASSLRGLSSGNTIYF. CDR3 coding DNA: TGTGCCAGCAGCTTAAGGGGCCTAAGCTCTGGAAACACCATATATTTT.

The chain joins TRBV11-3 to TRBJ2-7, with D possibly being TRBD2 (5 bases). Germline CDR1 is SGHNT and CDR2 is YENEEA. V lost 4 bases to trimming and J lost 10 bases, with 17 bases between them. The CDR3 is 13 residues long. Here the CDR3 DNA reads TGTGCCAGCAGCTCCCCCCCAACTAGATACCAGTACTTC. Translation gives CASSSPPTRYQYF.

The rearrangement links TRBV12-5 to TRBJ1-2, with 8 bases lining up with TRBD1. V lost 6 bases, J lost 1 base, and 28 bases stayed unmatched. CDR1 and CDR2 (germline): LGHNT, FRNRAP. This CDR3 has 22 amino acids. CDR3 DNA: TGTGCTAGTGGGACCCCTCCGGGACAGGTCCCCTCTTTTCGCTTTGTTAACTATGGCTACACCTTC. Translation: CASGTPPGQVPSFRFVNYGYTF.